The present TCR beta chain was sequenced within a study of blood T cell repertoires in COVID-19. Turning to the study itself: Researchers got acute and convalescent COVID-19 samples from the United States, Italy and Spain. Sample material is recorded as cDNA or gDNA derived from T cells, B-cell-depleted T cells, or PBMCs.

Methods used by the authors: Researchers report that nucleated cell counts were estimated from reference gene primer amplification. This table comes from immunoSEQ multiplex PCR, and its TCRdb copy is limited to in-frame clones, with some not included. V, J and clone size reflect that table, while D and trimming were determined from the DNA. Here the sample spans roughly 63,000 clones, roughly 71% being singletons. The ends lost 3 bases at V and 1 base at J; junction bases unmatched: 3. The CDR3 runs to 15 residues. CDR1 SGDLS and CDR2 YYNGEE come from the germline V gene. The J gene is TRBJ2-1, the V gene TRBV9; 8 nucleotides align to TRBD2. This TCR was sampled from an elderly woman with acute or convalescent COVID-19. The sample was peripheral blood. CDR3 nucleotide sequence: TGTGCCAGCAGCGCTAGCGGGTCTTCCTACAATGAGCAGTTCTTC. Residues: CASSASGSSYNEQFF. Using reference TRBV9 and TRBJ2-1 for the parts outside the CDR3, the full variable domain is DSGVTQTPKHLITATGQRVTLRCSPRSGDLSVYWYQQSLDQGLQFLIQYYNGEERAKGNILERFSAQQFPDLHSELNLSSLELGDSALYFCASSASGSSYNEQFFGPGTRLTVL.